This T cell receptor beta chain was recorded in a study of technical replicates of blood from several donors. Clones were read by immunoSEQ multiplex PCR, and TCRdb kept only the in-frame ones, dropping some. The sample lists tens of thousands of clones; 95% to 97% were seen once. The germline V and J ends were trimmed by 2 bases and 0 bases, with 11 bases remaining between them. CDR3 length: 15 residues. From germline, CDR1 is MNHNS and CDR2 SASEGT. The chain joins TRBV6-1 to TRBJ2-7; perhaps TRBD2 as D (6 bases). The source is a human donor in good health. The sequenced material came from T cells isolated from PBMCs. CDR3 in amino acids: CASSEFGLFSYEQYF. The CDR3 nucleotides read TGTGCCAGCAGTGAATTTGGACTATTCTCCTACGAGCAGTACTTC.